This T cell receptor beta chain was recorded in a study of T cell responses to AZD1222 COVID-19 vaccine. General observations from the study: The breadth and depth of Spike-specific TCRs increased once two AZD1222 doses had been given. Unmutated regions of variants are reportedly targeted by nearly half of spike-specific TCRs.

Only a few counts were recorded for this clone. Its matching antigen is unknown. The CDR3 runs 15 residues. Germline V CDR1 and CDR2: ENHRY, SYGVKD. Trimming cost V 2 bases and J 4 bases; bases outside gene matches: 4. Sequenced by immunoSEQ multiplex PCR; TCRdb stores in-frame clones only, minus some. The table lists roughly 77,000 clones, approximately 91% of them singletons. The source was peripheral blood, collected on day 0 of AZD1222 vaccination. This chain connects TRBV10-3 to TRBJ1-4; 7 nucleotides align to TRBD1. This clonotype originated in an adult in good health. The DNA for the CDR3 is TGTGCCATCAGTGAGAGGGGACAGAATAATGAAAAACTGTTTTTT. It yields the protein CAISERGQNNEKLFF.